This TCR beta chain stems from a study of blood T cell repertoires in COVID-19. Only in-frame clones appear in the TCRdb table, and some are missing; sequencing was by immunoSEQ multiplex PCR. This sample yields about 160,000 clones, of which about nine tenths are seen a single time; roughly 4% belongs to the top ten. Input material: PBMCs or T cells enriched from blood (not recorded which). The sequence derives from a middle-aged woman who had been exposed to COVID-19.

The CDR3: CASSPEGTSYNEQFF. In nucleotides, the CDR3 is TGTGCCAGCAGCCCCGAGGGGACTAGCTACAATGAGCAGTTCTTC. V gene TRBV9 combines with J gene TRBJ2-1, with 8 bases lining up with TRBD2. The CDR3 has 15 amino acids. Germline lookup yields CDR1 SGDLS and CDR2 YYNGEE. Trimming removed 4 bases from V and 3 bases from J; junction bases left unmatched: 6.